This entry lists 25 T cell receptor beta chains sequenced from one sample in a study of T cells in localized non-small cell lung cancer. Produced via immunoSEQ multiplex PCR; TCRdb's table is partial and in-frame only. Among over 50,000 clones, almost 90% were seen once, and the ten largest hold roughly 2%. The input for sequencing was peripheral blood, taken before any cancer treatment. These receptors all come from a woman aged 35 to 70 with stage I lung adenocarcinoma.

This clone is a singleton in its sample. The chain uses TRBV27 and TRBJ1-1; D may be TRBD1 (5 bases). Deletions cut 1 base from V and 5 bases from J, with 14 bases between. CDR3 size: 15 residues. The V gene's germline CDR1 is MNHEY and CDR2 SMNVEV (reference sequence). The CDR3 nucleotides read TGTGCCAGCAGTTTATTAGGGGAGATAGAAACTGAAGCTTTCTTT. Translation: CASSLLGEIETEAFF.

The chain employs TRBV19 and TRBJ1-3; maybe TRBD1 (5 bases). CDR3 length: 16 residues. The germline V gene encodes CDR1 LNHDA and CDR2 SQIVND (reference sequence). V was shortened by 5 bases and J by 0 bases, with 14 bases between the two germline ends. CDR3 residues: CASSLRDPSSGNTIYF. CDR3 nucleotide sequence: TGTGCCAGTAGTCTCCGGGACCCTAGCTCTGGAAACACCATATATTTT.

This chain uses TRBV6-5 with TRBJ2-1; TRBD2 matches at 10 bases. V lost 6 bases to trimming and J lost 5 bases; unmatched junction nucleotides: 4. This CDR3 contains 14 residues. Germline lookup yields CDR1 MNHEY and CDR2 SVGAGI. The CDR3: CASRISGGNNEQFF. The DNA of the CDR3 is TGTGCCAGCAGGATTAGCGGGGGGAACAATGAGCAGTTCTTC.

The chain joins TRBV4-2 to TRBJ2-2; D gene uncertain. The CDR3 consists of 15 residues. The germline V and J ends were trimmed by 1 base and 2 bases, with 8 bases remaining between them. The germline gives CDR1 LGHNA, CDR2 YNFKEQ. In DNA, the CDR3 is TGTGCCAGCAGCCAAGTTTCCGGAAACACCGGGGAGCTGTTTTTT. This codes for CASSQVSGNTGELFF.

The rearrangement uses TRBV7-2 and TRBJ2-2; 10 positions agree with TRBD1. The CDR3 is made up of 15 amino acids. Trimming cost V 5 bases and J 4 bases; bases outside gene matches: 4. In germline, CDR1 is SGHTA, CDR2 FQGNSA. Here the CDR3 DNA reads TGTGCCAGCAGCGCCCGGGACAGGGGCACCGGGGAGCTGTTTTTT. Translating it yields CASSARDRGTGELFF.

This chain uses TRBV5-4 with TRBJ2-7, with D possibly TRBD1 on 6 matching bases. V shed 2 bases and J shed 1 base, with 10 bases lying between them. The CDR3 runs 14 residues. Germline CDR1 SGHNT, CDR2 YYREEE (reference sequence). Here the CDR3 reads CASSFFQGSYEQYF. The CDR3, as DNA: TGTGCCAGCAGCTTCTTCCAGGGGTCCTACGAGCAGTACTTC.

CDR3 sequence: CASSSNRVGDEQYF. CDR3 nucleotide sequence: TGTGCCAGCAGTTCCAACAGGGTCGGAGACGAGCAGTACTTC. The chain links TRBV27 to TRBJ2-7; TRBD1 might be the D (6 bases). The CDR3 spans 14 residues. V dropped 4 bases and J dropped 5 bases, with 15 bases sitting between them. Germline-derived CDR1 and CDR2 are MNHEY and SMNVEV (reference sequence).

This chain connects TRBV13 to TRBJ1-1, with 9 bases fitting TRBD1. Looked up from germline, CDR1 is PRHDT and CDR2 is FYEKMQ (reference sequence). After removal of 0 bases from V and 6 bases from J, the junction contained 5 bases not matched to a gene. The CDR3 runs 15 residues. CDR3 sequence (DNA): TGTGCCAGCAGCTTAGGGGGACAGGGTTATCCTGAAGCTTTCTTT. Amino acids: CASSLGGQGYPEAFF.

Of note for this clone: At one of its ends the junction is not consistent with the germline gene, which may arise from a read error. The chain is built from TRBV28 and TRBJ1-1, with D maybe TRBD1 (6 bases). The CDR3 runs 15 residues. Germline V gene data show CDR1 as MDHEN and CDR2 as SYDVKM. The CDR3 DNA reads TGTGCCAGCAGAGTAATATCTGGACAGAACTCTGAAGCTTTCTTT. Amino acid sequence: CASRVISGQNSEAFF.

This chain uses TRBV2 with TRBJ2-5, with D possibly matching TRBD2 (7 bases). CDR3 length: 13 amino acids. Trimming removed 9 bases from V and 0 bases from J, with 11 bases in between. Germline V gene lookup returns CDR1 SNHLY and CDR2 FYNNEI. CDR3 sequence (DNA): TGTGCCAGAGGGGGGGGAAACCAAGAGACCCAGTACTTC. It codes for CARGGGNQETQYF.

This chain uses TRBV6-1 with TRBJ2-2; D is unclear. From germline, CDR1 is MNHNS and CDR2 SASEGT. Trimming left V 2 bases short and J 5 bases short, with 9 bases between. This CDR3 is built from 14 residues. CDR3 bases: TGTGCCAGCAGTGAACTTTTGGAGACCGGGGAGCTGTTTTTT. Protein: CASSELLETGELFF.

This rearrangement joins TRBV6-5 to TRBJ2-7; a possible D gene is TRBD1 (5 bases). This CDR3 is built from 14 residues. V lost 6 bases, J lost 0 bases, and 12 bases lay in between. Germline lookup yields CDR1 MNHEY and CDR2 SVGAGI. The CDR3 sequence: CASSKQTASYEQYF. In DNA, the CDR3 is TGTGCCAGCAGCAAACAGACAGCCTCCTACGAGCAGTACTTC.

The chain combines TRBV30 with TRBJ1-2; D not resolved. The CDR3 runs to 12 residues. Germline assignment: CDR1 GTSNPN and CDR2 SVGIG (reference sequence). V was clipped by 2 bases and J by 1 base, with 5 bases between them. CDR3 region: CAWSWSNYGYTF. The CDR3 coding sequence is TGTGCCTGGAGTTGGAGTAACTATGGCTACACCTTC.

This sequence joins TRBV6-1 and TRBJ2-1, with D unclear. The length of the CDR3 is 14 residues. The ends were cut back, 3 bases at V and 0 bases at J, with 6 bases in the middle. CDR1 is MNHNS, CDR2 SASEGT, per germline. In DNA form, the CDR3 reads TGTGCCAGCAGTGAGGGGTCCTCCTACAATGAGCAGTTCTTC. Translating it yields CASSEGSSYNEQFF.

The rearrangement joins TRBV11-2 to TRBJ2-2, with D possibly being TRBD2 (6 bases). Germline loops: CDR1 SGHAT, CDR2 FQNNGV. The CDR3 totals 18 residues. The V end was cut by 5 bases, the J end by 1 base, with 20 bases between. CDR3 sequence: CASSDPIRRAENTGELFF. DNA of the CDR3: TGTGCCAGCAGCGATCCGATCAGGAGGGCAGAGAACACCGGGGAGCTGTTTTTT.

The rearrangement links TRBV7-6 to TRBJ1-4; D gene unclear. V was clipped by 2 bases and J by 0 bases, with 13 bases between them. The CDR3 is made up of 17 amino acids. Germline CDR1 SGHVS, CDR2 FNYEAQ. The chain's CDR3 is CASSLWNSGSTNEKLFF. The DNA for the CDR3 is TGTGCCAGCAGCTTATGGAACTCGGGTTCAACTAATGAAAAACTGTTTTTT.

The V gene is TRBV28, the J gene TRBJ1-1, with D possibly matching TRBD1 (5 bases). V was trimmed by 7 bases and J by 7 bases, leaving 16 bases between them. This CDR3 contains 13 residues. The germline V gene encodes CDR1 MDHEN and CDR2 SYDVKM. CDR3 bases: TGTGCCAGCAAGGCCAGGGAGTTGGATGAAGCTTTCTTT. Its protein is CASKARELDEAFF.

The V call is TRBV6-5, the J call TRBJ2-7; 11 bases agree with TRBD2. The V segment lost 2 bases and the J segment 3 bases; nucleotides outside the gene matches: 3. The CDR3 covers 15 residues. Germline V gene sequence: CDR1 MNHEY, CDR2 SVGAGI. The CDR3 sequence is CASSYATSGGYEQYF. The CDR3 DNA reads as TGTGCCAGCAGTTACGCCACTAGCGGGGGCTACGAGCAGTACTTC.

For the CDR3, the DNA is TGTGCCAGCAGCTTCCGACTAGCGGGGAGCTCCTACAATGAGCAGTTCTTC. Amino acids: CASSFRLAGSSYNEQFF. The chain carries TRBV11-2 and TRBJ2-1; 11 bases fit TRBD2. This CDR3 has 17 amino acids. Germline V lookup: CDR1 SGHAT, CDR2 FQNNGV. V lost 3 bases to trimming and J lost 0 bases; unmatched junction nucleotides: 4.

V usage is TRBV6-5 and J usage is TRBJ1-1; D not resolved. The CDR3 loop spans 14 amino acids. Germline V CDR1 and CDR2: MNHEY, SVGAGI. Trimming pared 0 bases from V and 3 bases from J, leaving 8 bases between. In DNA form, the CDR3 reads TGTGCCAGCAGTTACTCCTTGCAGGACACTGAAGCTTTCTTT. It translates to CASSYSLQDTEAFF.

This chain links TRBV7-8 with TRBJ2-3; D not certain. There are 14 residues in the CDR3. Per germline, CDR1 SGHVS and CDR2 FQNEAQ. With 8 bases removed from V and 4 bases from J, the gap between germline ends came to 16 bases. DNA for the CDR3: TGTGCCAGCGCGAGAGGTCATCAATCAGATACGCAGTATTTT. It yields the protein CASARGHQSDTQYF.

V and J are TRBV2 and TRBJ2-7; TRBD2 is a possible D gene (6 bases). V lost 8 bases and J lost 5, with 16 bases in between. The CDR3 spans 13 residues. The germline CDR1 and CDR2 sequences are SNHLY and FYNNEI. The CDR3 DNA follows: TGTGCCAGCCTCCTGGAGGGCCTGGACGAGCAGTACTTC. It specifies CASLLEGLDEQYF. The full variable domain, its missing parts supplied by reference TRBV2 and TRBJ2-7, is EPEVTQTPSHQVTQMGQEVILRCVPISNHLYFYWYRQILGQKVEFLVSFYNNEISEKSEIFDDQFSVERPDGSNFTLKIRSTKLEDSAMYFCASLLEGLDEQYFGPGTRLTVT.

The J gene is TRBJ2-3, the V gene TRBV7-2, with D unresolved. The CDR3 is made up of 15 amino acids. The V end was cut by 3 bases, the J end by 3 bases, with 13 bases between. The germline V gene has CDR1 SGHTA and CDR2 FQGNSA. In nucleotides, the CDR3 is TGTGCCAGCAGCTTTCTCGGCTTCTCGACAGATACGCAGTATTTT. Its protein product is CASSFLGFSTDTQYF. Based on the CDR3 plus reference TRBV7-2 and TRBJ2-3, the full variable domain is GAGVSQSPSNKVTEKGKDVELRCDPISGHTALYWYRQSLGQGLEFLIYFQGNSAPDKSGLPSDRFSAERTGGSVSTLTIQRTQQEDSAVYLCASSFLGFSTDTQYFGPGTRLTVL.

The J gene is TRBJ2-2, the V gene TRBV6-1; D possibly matches TRBD1 or TRBD2 (6 bases each). The CDR3 consists of 15 residues. CDR1 and CDR2 (germline): MNHNS, SASEGT. Trimming removed 2 bases from V and 6 bases from J, with 13 bases in between. CDR3 amino acids: CASSESGALAGELFF. Written as DNA, the CDR3 is TGTGCCAGCAGTGAATCGGGGGCCTTGGCCGGGGAGCTGTTTTTT.

This chain joins TRBV6-5 and TRBJ1-1; D is undetermined. The CDR3 loop spans 15 amino acids. Germline loops: CDR1 MNHEY, CDR2 SVGAGI. V dropped 3 bases and J dropped 0 bases, with 11 bases sitting between them. CDR3 coding DNA: TGTGCCAGCAGTTATTCGGGGTCTATGAACACTGAAGCTTTCTTT. Its protein is CASSYSGSMNTEAFF.